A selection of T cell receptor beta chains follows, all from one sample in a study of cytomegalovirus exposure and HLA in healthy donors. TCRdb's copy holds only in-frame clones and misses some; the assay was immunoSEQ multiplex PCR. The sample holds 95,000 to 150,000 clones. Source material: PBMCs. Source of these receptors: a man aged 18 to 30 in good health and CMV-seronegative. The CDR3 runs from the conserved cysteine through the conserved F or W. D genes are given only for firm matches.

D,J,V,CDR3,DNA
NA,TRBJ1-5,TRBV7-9,CASSTTEQPQHF,TGTGCCAGCAGCACGACAGAGCAGCCCCAGCATTTT
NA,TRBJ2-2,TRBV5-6,CASLAGVAGELFF,TGTGCCAGCCTTGCAGGGGTGGCCGGGGAGCTGTTTTTT
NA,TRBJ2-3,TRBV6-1,CASSEVSSKLSPRSTQYF,TGTGCCAGCAGTGAAGTATCCTCGAAACTATCCCCTCGGAGTACGCAGTATTTT
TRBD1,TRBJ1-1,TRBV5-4,CASRLVRGTGNTEAFF,TGTGCCAGCAGACTCGTTAGGGGGACAGGAAACACTGAAGCTTTCTTT
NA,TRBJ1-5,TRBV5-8,CASSFRWGGNQPQHF,TGTGCCAGCAGCTTCCGGTGGGGGGGCAATCAGCCCCAGCATTTT
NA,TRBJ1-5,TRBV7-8,CASSPNRLNQPQHF,TGTGCCAGCAGCCCCAACAGGCTAAATCAGCCCCAGCATTTT
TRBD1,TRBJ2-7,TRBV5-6,CASSLTGTGPYEQYF,TGTGCCAGCAGCCTAACCGGGACAGGACCCTACGAGCAGTACTTC
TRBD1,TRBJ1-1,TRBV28,CASSRNTGGAGNRAFF,TGTGCCAGCAGTCGAAACACAGGGGGCGCGGGTAATCGAGCTTTCTTT
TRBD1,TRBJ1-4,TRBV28,CATSKPTGGGEKLFF,TGTGCCACCTCTAAGCCGACAGGGGGAGGTGAAAAACTGTTTTTT
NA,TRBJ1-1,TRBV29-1,CSVGEGGQEAFF,TGCAGCGTGGGTGAGGGGGGGCAGGAAGCTTTCTTT
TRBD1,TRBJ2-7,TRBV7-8,CASTEGGQGMPYEQYF,TGTGCCAGCACCGAAGGGGGACAGGGTATGCCCTACGAGCAGTACTTC
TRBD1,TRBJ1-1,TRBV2,CASCTSVDRGRGTEAFF,TGTGCCAGCTGCACAAGCGTAGACAGGGGGAGAGGCACTGAAGCTTTCTTT
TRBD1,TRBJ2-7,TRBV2,CASSTDRAYEQYF,TGTGCCAGCAGTACGGACAGGGCCTACGAGCAGTACTTC
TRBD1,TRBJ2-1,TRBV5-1,CASSSARDSYNEQFF,TGCGCCAGCAGCTCGGCCCGGGACAGCTACAATGAGCAGTTCTTC
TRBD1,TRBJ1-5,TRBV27,CAGSPHLGQANQPQHF,TGTGCCGGCAGTCCGCACCTGGGACAGGCAAATCAGCCCCAGCATTTT
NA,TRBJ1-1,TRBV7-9,CASSLLGQKTEAFF,TGTGCCAGCAGCTTACTAGGACAGAAGACTGAAGCTTTCTTT
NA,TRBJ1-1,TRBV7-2,CASSPQEVLGAFF,TGTGCCAGCAGCCCCCAGGAAGTTCTGGGAGCTTTCTTT
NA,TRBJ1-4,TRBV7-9,CASSLVAVEKLFF,TGTGCCAGCAGCTTAGTGGCCGTTGAAAAACTGTTTTTT
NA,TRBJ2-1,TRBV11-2,CASSFAFLGGGKQFF,TGTGCCAGCAGCTTCGCGTTCTTGGGTGGGGGCAAGCAGTTCTTC
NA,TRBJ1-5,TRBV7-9,CASSPLAGFTQPQHF,TGTGCCAGCAGCCCCCTCGCCGGGTTTACTCAGCCCCAGCATTTT
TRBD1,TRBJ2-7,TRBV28,CASRPVRDRGSYEQYF,TGTGCCAGCAGACCCGTAAGGGACAGGGGATCCTACGAGCAGTACTTC
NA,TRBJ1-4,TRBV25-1,CASSVVREKLFF,TGTGCCAGCAGTGTCGTTAGAGAAAAACTGTTTTTT
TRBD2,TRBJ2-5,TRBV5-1,CASSMTSGGQETQYF,TGCGCCAGCAGCATGACTAGCGGGGGGCAAGAGACCCAGTACTTC
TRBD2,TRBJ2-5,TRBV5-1,CASSLIAGEGETQYF,TGCGCCAGCAGCTTGATCGCGGGGGAAGGGGAGACCCAGTACTTC
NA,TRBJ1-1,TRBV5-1,CASSSSVILSSGTEAFF,TGCGCCAGCAGCTCCTCTGTGATTTTATCGAGTGGCACTGAAGCTTTCTTT
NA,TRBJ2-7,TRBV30,CAWTRGGASSYEQYF,TGTGCCTGGACAAGGGGCGGGGCGAGCTCCTACGAGCAGTACTTC
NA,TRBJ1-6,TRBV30,CAWSVAQGFSPLHF,TGTGCCTGGAGCGTAGCCCAAGGTTTTTCACCCCTCCACTTT
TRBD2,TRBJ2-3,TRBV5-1,CASSFISAGEGRDTQYF,TGCGCCAGCAGCTTCATTTCAGCGGGAGAAGGGAGGGATACGCAGTATTTT
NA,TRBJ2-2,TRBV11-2,CASSKALTGNTGELFF,TGTGCCAGCAGCAAGGCTTTGACAGGGAACACCGGGGAGCTGTTTTTT
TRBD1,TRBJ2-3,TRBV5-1,CASSRTGDGTDTQYF,TGCGCCAGCAGCCGGACAGGGGATGGCACAGATACGCAGTATTTT
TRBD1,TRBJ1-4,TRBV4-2,CASSQDVVDRVYEKLFF,TGTGCCAGCAGCCAAGATGTGGTGGACAGGGTTTATGAAAAACTGTTTTTT
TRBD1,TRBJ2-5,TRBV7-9,CASSLSGQGTQETQYF,TGTGCCAGCAGCTTGTCCGGACAGGGGACCCAAGAGACCCAGTACTTC
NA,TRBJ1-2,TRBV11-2,CASSLGKINIYGYTF,TGTGCCAGCAGCTTAGGAAAGATCAACATCTATGGCTACACCTTC
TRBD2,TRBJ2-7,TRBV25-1,CASSDQREHPSEQYF,TGTGCCAGCAGTGACCAGCGGGAGCACCCCTCCGAGCAGTACTTC
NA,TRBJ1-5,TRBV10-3,CATGANQPQHF,TGTGCCACTGGAGCGAATCAGCCCCAGCATTTT
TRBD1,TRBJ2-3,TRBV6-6,CASRTGGLNTQYF,TGTGCCAGCAGAACAGGGGGTCTGAATACGCAGTATTTT
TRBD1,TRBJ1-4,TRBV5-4,CASSLGVDRGQEKLFF,TGTGCCAGCAGCTTGGGGGTGGACAGGGGGCAAGAAAAACTGTTTTTT
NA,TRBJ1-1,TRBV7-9,CASSLAVTGIGEAFF,TGTGCCAGCAGCTTAGCGGTCACAGGGATCGGTGAAGCTTTCTTT
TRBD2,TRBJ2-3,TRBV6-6,CASSFPSGGARDTQYF,TGTGCCAGCAGTTTTCCTAGCGGGGGTGCTAGAGATACGCAGTATTTT
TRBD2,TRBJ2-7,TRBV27,CASRISGVREQYF,TGTGCCAGCAGGATAAGCGGGGTACGCGAGCAGTACTTC
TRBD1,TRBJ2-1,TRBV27,CASSAWTGINEQFF,TGTGCCAGCAGTGCCTGGACAGGAATTAATGAGCAGTTCTTC
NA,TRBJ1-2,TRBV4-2,CASSQGQTGFYGYTF,TGTGCCAGCAGCCAAGGTCAGACAGGATTCTATGGCTACACCTTC
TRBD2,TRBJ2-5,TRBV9,CASSASGSTETQYF,TGTGCCAGCAGCGCCAGCGGGAGTACCGAGACCCAGTACTTC
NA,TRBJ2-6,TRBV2,CASSVFVSGANVLTF,TGTGCCAGCTCCGTCTTTGTCTCTGGGGCCAACGTCCTGACTTTC
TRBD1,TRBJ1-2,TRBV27,CASSFKGGAYGYTF,TGTGCCAGCAGTTTCAAAGGGGGCGCTTATGGCTACACCTTC
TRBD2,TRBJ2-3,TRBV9,CASSVKAGGQDTQYF,TGTGCCAGCAGCGTAAAAGCGGGGGGGCAAGATACGCAGTATTTT
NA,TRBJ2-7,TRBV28,CASILGGQGIYEQYF,TGTGCCAGCATCCTAGGCGGCCAGGGGATCTACGAGCAGTACTTC
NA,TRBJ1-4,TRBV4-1,CASSQDWPSGGEKLFF,TGCGCCAGCAGCCAAGATTGGCCGTCGGGCGGGGAAAAACTGTTTTTT
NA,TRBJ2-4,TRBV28,CASSGQGGPKNIQYF,TGTGCCAGCAGTGGACAGGGAGGGCCCAAAAACATTCAGTACTTC
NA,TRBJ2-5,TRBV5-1,CASSWGLAEETQYF,TGCGCCAGCAGCTGGGGACTGGCAGAAGAGACCCAGTACTTC
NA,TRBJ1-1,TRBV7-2,CASSTDRNTEAFF,TGTGCCAGCAGCACCGACAGAAACACTGAAGCTTTCTTT
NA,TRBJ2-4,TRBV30,CAWSVLVAKNIQYF,TGTGCCTGGAGTGTACTTGTAGCCAAAAACATTCAGTACTTC
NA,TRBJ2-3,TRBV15,CATAKGGTDTQYF,TGTGCCACCGCAAAGGGGGGCACAGATACGCAGTATTTT